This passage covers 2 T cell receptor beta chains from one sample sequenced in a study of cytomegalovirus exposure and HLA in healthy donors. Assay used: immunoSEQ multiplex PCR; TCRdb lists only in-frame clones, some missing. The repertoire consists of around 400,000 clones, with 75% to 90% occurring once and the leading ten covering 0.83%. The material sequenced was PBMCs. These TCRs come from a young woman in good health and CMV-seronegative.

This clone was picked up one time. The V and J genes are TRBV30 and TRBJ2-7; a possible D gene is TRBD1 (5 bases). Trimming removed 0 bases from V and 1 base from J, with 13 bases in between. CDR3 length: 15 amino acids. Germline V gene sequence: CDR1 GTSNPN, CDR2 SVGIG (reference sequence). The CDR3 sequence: CAWSVSTASSYEQYF. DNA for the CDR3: TGTGCCTGGAGTGTTTCGACAGCGTCTTCCTACGAGCAGTACTTC.

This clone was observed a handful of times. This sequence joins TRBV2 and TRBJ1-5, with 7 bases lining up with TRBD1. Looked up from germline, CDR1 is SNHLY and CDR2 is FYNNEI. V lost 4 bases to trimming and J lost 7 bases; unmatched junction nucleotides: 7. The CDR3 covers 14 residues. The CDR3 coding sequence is TGTGCCAGCAGTGTCGTAACAGGGGCACAGCCCCAGCATTTT. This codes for CASSVVTGAQPQHF.